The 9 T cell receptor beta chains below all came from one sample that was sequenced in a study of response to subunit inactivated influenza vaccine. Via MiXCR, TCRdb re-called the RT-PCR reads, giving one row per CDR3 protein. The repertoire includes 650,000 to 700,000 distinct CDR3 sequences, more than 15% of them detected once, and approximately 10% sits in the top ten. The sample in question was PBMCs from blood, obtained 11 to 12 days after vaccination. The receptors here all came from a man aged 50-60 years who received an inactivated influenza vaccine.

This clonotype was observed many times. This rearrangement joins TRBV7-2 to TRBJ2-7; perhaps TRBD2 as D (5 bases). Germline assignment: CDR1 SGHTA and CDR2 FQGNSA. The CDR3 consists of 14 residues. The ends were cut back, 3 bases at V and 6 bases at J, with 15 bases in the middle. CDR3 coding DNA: TGTGCCAGCAGCTTCGACTATCTCGGTTCCGAGCAGTACTTC. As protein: CASSFDYLGSEQYF.

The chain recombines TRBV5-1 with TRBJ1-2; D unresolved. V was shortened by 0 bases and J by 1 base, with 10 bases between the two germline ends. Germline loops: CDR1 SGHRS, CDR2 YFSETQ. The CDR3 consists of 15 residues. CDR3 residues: CASSLDAPLNYGYTF. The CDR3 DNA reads TGCGCCAGCAGCTTGGATGCCCCGCTTAACTATGGCTACACCTTC.

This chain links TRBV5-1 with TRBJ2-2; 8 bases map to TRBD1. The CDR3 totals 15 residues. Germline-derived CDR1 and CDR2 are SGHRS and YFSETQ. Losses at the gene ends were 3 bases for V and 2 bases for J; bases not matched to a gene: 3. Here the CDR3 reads CASSWGQANTGELFF. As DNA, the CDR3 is TGCGCCAGCAGCTGGGGACAGGCCAACACCGGGGAGCTGTTTTTT.

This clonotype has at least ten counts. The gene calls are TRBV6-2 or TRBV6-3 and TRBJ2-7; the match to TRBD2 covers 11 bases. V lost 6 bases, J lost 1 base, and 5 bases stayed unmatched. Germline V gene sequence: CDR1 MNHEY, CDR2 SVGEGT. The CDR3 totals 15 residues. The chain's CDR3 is CASRELAGESYEQYF. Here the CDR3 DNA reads TGTGCCAGCAGGGAACTAGCGGGAGAATCCTACGAGCAGTACTTC.

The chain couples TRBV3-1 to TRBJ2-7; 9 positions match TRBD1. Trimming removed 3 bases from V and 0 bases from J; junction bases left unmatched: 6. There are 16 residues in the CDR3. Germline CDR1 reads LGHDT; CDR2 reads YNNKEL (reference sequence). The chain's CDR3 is CASSHLPGQGSYEQYF. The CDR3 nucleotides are TGTGCCAGCAGCCACCTACCGGGACAGGGCTCCTACGAGCAGTACTTC.

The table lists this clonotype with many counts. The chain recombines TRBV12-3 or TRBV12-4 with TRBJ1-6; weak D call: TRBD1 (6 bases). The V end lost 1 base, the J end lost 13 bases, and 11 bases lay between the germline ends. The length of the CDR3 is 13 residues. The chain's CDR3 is CASSLGGLAPLHF. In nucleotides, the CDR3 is TGTGCCAGCAGTTTAGGGGGGCTAGCGCCCCTCCACTTT.

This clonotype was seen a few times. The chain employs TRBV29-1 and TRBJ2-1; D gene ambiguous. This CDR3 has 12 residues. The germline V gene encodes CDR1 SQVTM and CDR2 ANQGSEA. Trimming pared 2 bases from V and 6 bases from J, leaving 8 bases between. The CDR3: CSVEIRSNEQFF. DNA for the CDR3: TGCAGCGTTGAAATCCGCAGCAATGAGCAGTTCTTC.

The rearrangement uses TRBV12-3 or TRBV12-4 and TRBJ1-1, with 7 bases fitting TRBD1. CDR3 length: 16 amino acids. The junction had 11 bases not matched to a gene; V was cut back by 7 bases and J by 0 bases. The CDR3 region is CASTPQSGTVNTEAFF. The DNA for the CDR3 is TGTGCCAGCACCCCACAAAGCGGGACAGTGAACACTGAAGCTTTCTTT.

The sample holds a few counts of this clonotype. CDR3 coding DNA: TGCGCCAGCAGCCAAGATCCCGGGGTATCTAATGAAAAACTGTTTTTT. It yields the protein CASSQDPGVSNEKLFF. The chain has TRBV4-1 and TRBJ1-4; D not certain. The length of the CDR3 is 16 residues. Per germline, CDR1 MGHRA and CDR2 YSYEKL. V was shortened by 0 bases and J by 3 bases, with 11 bases between the two germline ends.